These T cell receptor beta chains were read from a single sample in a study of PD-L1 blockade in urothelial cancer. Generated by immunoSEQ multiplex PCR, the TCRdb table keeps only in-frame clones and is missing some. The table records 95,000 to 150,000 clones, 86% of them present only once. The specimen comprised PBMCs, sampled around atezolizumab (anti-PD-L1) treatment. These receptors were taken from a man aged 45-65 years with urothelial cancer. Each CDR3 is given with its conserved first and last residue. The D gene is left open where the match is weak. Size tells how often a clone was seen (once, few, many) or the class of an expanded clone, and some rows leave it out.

cdr3_aa: CASSFNEAFF
cdr3_nt: TGTGCCAGCAGCTTTAATGAAGCTTTCTTT
j_call: TRBJ1-1
v_call: TRBV13
d_call: -
clone_size: -

cdr3_aa: CASSIVAISLREQFF
cdr3_nt: TGTGCCAGTAGTATTGTTGCGATATCACTGCGTGAGCAGTTCTTC
j_call: TRBJ2-1
v_call: TRBV19
d_call: -
clone_size: few

cdr3_aa: CASSQELSQSTYEQYF
cdr3_nt: TGTGCCAGCAGCCAAGAGTTGTCACAGTCCACCTACGAGCAGTACTTC
j_call: TRBJ2-7
v_call: TRBV4-2
d_call: -
clone_size: -

cdr3_aa: CASSLGQGNQPQHF
cdr3_nt: TGTGCCAGCAGCTTAGGCCAGGGGAATCAGCCCCAGCATTTT
j_call: TRBJ1-5
v_call: TRBV7-9
d_call: -
clone_size: -

cdr3_aa: CASSPGLASGELFF
cdr3_nt: TGCGCCAGCAGCCCAGGCTTAGCGTCGGGGGAGCTGTTTTTT
j_call: TRBJ2-2
v_call: TRBV5-1
d_call: -
clone_size: -

cdr3_aa: CASSLDFAGGTDTQYF
cdr3_nt: TGTGCCAGCAGCTTAGATTTCGCGGGAGGCACAGATACGCAGTATTTT
j_call: TRBJ2-3
v_call: TRBV7-6
d_call: TRBD2
clone_size: -

cdr3_aa: CAWSVPPLTGPNTF
cdr3_nt: TGTGCCTGGAGTGTACCCCCCCTGACAGGTCCCAACACCTTC
j_call: TRBJ1-2
v_call: TRBV30
d_call: -
clone_size: -

cdr3_aa: CASSLASGGTGELFF
cdr3_nt: TGTGCCAGCAGCTTGGCTAGCGGGGGGACCGGGGAGCTGTTTTTT
j_call: TRBJ2-2
v_call: TRBV7-3
d_call: TRBD2
clone_size: -

cdr3_aa: CASSLTADSYEQYF
cdr3_nt: TGCGCCAGCAGCTTGACAGCTGACTCCTACGAGCAGTACTTC
j_call: TRBJ2-7
v_call: TRBV5-1
d_call: -
clone_size: -

cdr3_aa: CARSFSPGVGNEQFF
cdr3_nt: TGTGCCAGAAGCTTTTCTCCGGGAGTGGGTAATGAGCAGTTCTTC
j_call: TRBJ2-1
v_call: TRBV5-3
d_call: -
clone_size: -

cdr3_aa: CASSPRVEGAGTEAFF
cdr3_nt: TGTGCCAGCTCACCACGAGTCGAGGGGGCGGGCACTGAAGCTTTCTTT
j_call: TRBJ1-1
v_call: TRBV18
d_call: TRBD1
clone_size: once

cdr3_aa: CASSSGDGTYEQYF
cdr3_nt: TGTGCCAGCAGCTCAGGGGACGGCACCTACGAGCAGTACTTC
j_call: TRBJ2-7
v_call: TRBV7-3
d_call: -
clone_size: -

cdr3_aa: CASSLGLGRGDSYEQYF
cdr3_nt: TGTGCCAGCAGCTTAGGTCTGGGCAGGGGCGACTCCTACGAGCAGTACTTC
j_call: TRBJ2-7
v_call: TRBV11-2
d_call: -
clone_size: few

cdr3_aa: CASSASGLAGVEQYF
cdr3_nt: TGTGCCAGCAGCGCCTCCGGACTAGCGGGAGTCGAGCAGTACTTC
j_call: TRBJ2-7
v_call: TRBV9
d_call: TRBD2
clone_size: -

cdr3_aa: CATSGPGTGNQPQHF
cdr3_nt: TGTGCCACCAGCGGACCCGGGACAGGAAATCAGCCCCAGCATTTT
j_call: TRBJ1-5
v_call: TRBV15
d_call: TRBD1
clone_size: -

cdr3_aa: CASSVGAGGHNEQFF
cdr3_nt: TGTGCCAGCAGCGTAGGAGCGGGAGGACATAATGAGCAGTTCTTC
j_call: TRBJ2-1
v_call: TRBV9
d_call: TRBD2
clone_size: -

cdr3_aa: CASSLGSSRGYTF
cdr3_nt: TGCGCCAGCAGCTTGGGATCAAGCCGTGGCTACACCTTC
j_call: TRBJ1-2
v_call: TRBV5-1
d_call: -
clone_size: -

cdr3_aa: CASSSPGNQETQYF
cdr3_nt: TGTGCCAGCTCGTCGCCGGGGAACCAAGAGACCCAGTACTTC
j_call: TRBJ2-5
v_call: TRBV18
d_call: -
clone_size: once

cdr3_aa: CASSIGKGGVGNQPQHF
cdr3_nt: TGTGCCAGTAGTATAGGAAAAGGGGGAGTTGGCAATCAGCCCCAGCATTTT
j_call: TRBJ1-5
v_call: TRBV19
d_call: -
clone_size: -

cdr3_aa: CASSLGTSEGEQYF
cdr3_nt: TGTGCCAGTAGTCTGGGGACTAGCGAAGGCGAGCAGTACTTC
j_call: TRBJ2-7
v_call: TRBV19
d_call: TRBD2
clone_size: -

cdr3_aa: CASRIGNLYGYTF
cdr3_nt: TGTGCCAGCAGAATCGGGAACCTCTATGGCTACACCTTC
j_call: TRBJ1-2
v_call: TRBV28
d_call: -
clone_size: -

cdr3_aa: CASSLGQGQGEQYF
cdr3_nt: TGTGCCAGCAGCCTAGGACAGGGTCAAGGCGAGCAGTACTTC
j_call: TRBJ2-7
v_call: TRBV5-4
d_call: TRBD1
clone_size: -

cdr3_aa: CACAGTNEKLFF
cdr3_nt: TGTGCCTGTGCAGGGACTAATGAAAAACTGTTTTTT
j_call: TRBJ1-4
v_call: TRBV19
d_call: -
clone_size: once

cdr3_aa: CASSESVFGGDTQYF
cdr3_nt: TGCGCCAGCAGTGAGTCGGTCTTCGGAGGAGATACGCAGTATTTT
j_call: TRBJ2-3
v_call: TRBV10-1
d_call: -
clone_size: once

cdr3_aa: CASSVGSSYEQYF
cdr3_nt: TGTGCCAGCAGCGTAGGCAGTTCATACGAGCAGTACTTC
j_call: TRBJ2-7
v_call: TRBV9
d_call: -
clone_size: -

cdr3_aa: CASSATGTTNEKLFF
cdr3_nt: TGTGCCAGCAGCGCTACAGGGACGACTAATGAAAAACTGTTTTTT
j_call: TRBJ1-4
v_call: TRBV9
d_call: -
clone_size: -

cdr3_aa: CASSRLAGGASSAGELFF
cdr3_nt: TGTGCCAGTAGTCGTCTAGCGGGAGGGGCCTCCTCTGCCGGGGAGCTGTTTTTT
j_call: TRBJ2-2
v_call: TRBV19
d_call: TRBD2
clone_size: -

cdr3_aa: CASSLSTGNEQFF
cdr3_nt: TGTGCCAGCAGCTTATCAACAGGCAATGAGCAGTTCTTC
j_call: TRBJ2-1
v_call: TRBV11-3
d_call: -
clone_size: -

cdr3_aa: CASSQHTGTGNTGELFF
cdr3_nt: TGTGCCAGCAGTCAACACACCGGGACAGGGAACACCGGGGAGCTGTTTTTT
j_call: TRBJ2-2
v_call: TRBV25-1
d_call: TRBD1
clone_size: -

cdr3_aa: CASSGSDRVQETQYF
cdr3_nt: TGTGCCAGCAGCGGATCAGACAGGGTCCAAGAGACCCAGTACTTC
j_call: TRBJ2-5
v_call: TRBV13
d_call: TRBD1
clone_size: -

cdr3_aa: CATSPDTNYGYTF
cdr3_nt: TGTGCCACCAGTCCCGACACCAACTATGGCTACACCTTC
j_call: TRBJ1-2
v_call: TRBV15
d_call: -
clone_size: -

cdr3_aa: CASSWSGGDYNEQFF
cdr3_nt: TGTGCCAGCAGCTGGAGCGGGGGAGACTACAATGAGCAGTTCTTC
j_call: TRBJ2-1
v_call: TRBV7-8
d_call: TRBD2
clone_size: -

cdr3_aa: CASVGLSGPQYF
cdr3_nt: TGTGCCTCCGTGGGGCTATCAGGGCCGCAGTATTTT
j_call: TRBJ2-3
v_call: TRBV30
d_call: -
clone_size: few

cdr3_aa: CASSNYKNTEAFF
cdr3_nt: TGTGCCAGTAGTAATTATAAGAACACTGAAGCTTTCTTT
j_call: TRBJ1-1
v_call: TRBV19
d_call: -
clone_size: -

cdr3_aa: CASSPRLNNEQFF
cdr3_nt: TGTGCCAGCAGCCCCCGGTTGAACAATGAGCAGTTCTTC
j_call: TRBJ2-1
v_call: TRBV9
d_call: -
clone_size: -

cdr3_aa: CASSFNDRADF
cdr3_nt: TGTGCCAGCAGCTTCAATGACAGGGCCGACTTC
j_call: TRBJ2-7
v_call: TRBV5-4
d_call: TRBD1
clone_size: -

cdr3_aa: CASGTSYGEQFF
cdr3_nt: TGTGCCAGTGGGACTTCCTACGGTGAGCAGTTCTTC
j_call: TRBJ2-1
v_call: TRBV11-3
d_call: -
clone_size: -

cdr3_aa: CASSTGLAGVDYNEQFF
cdr3_nt: TGTGCCAGCAGCACCGGACTAGCGGGAGTCGACTACAATGAGCAGTTCTTC
j_call: TRBJ2-1
v_call: TRBV5-4
d_call: TRBD2
clone_size: -

cdr3_aa: CASIVAGGPAYNEQFF
cdr3_nt: TGTGCCAGCATTGTAGCGGGAGGGCCGGCCTACAATGAGCAGTTCTTC
j_call: TRBJ2-1
v_call: TRBV6-1
d_call: TRBD2
clone_size: few

cdr3_aa: CASSREGAIGELFF
cdr3_nt: TGTGCCAGCAGCCGAGAAGGGGCCATCGGGGAGCTGTTTTTT
j_call: TRBJ2-2
v_call: TRBV13
d_call: -
clone_size: -

cdr3_aa: CATTDRRNGPQHF
cdr3_nt: TGTGCCACTACGGACAGGCGCAATGGGCCCCAGCATTTT
j_call: TRBJ1-5
v_call: TRBV28
d_call: TRBD1
clone_size: -

cdr3_aa: CSAQTEIEQYF
cdr3_nt: TGCAGTGCTCAGACAGAGATCGAGCAGTACTTC
j_call: TRBJ2-7
v_call: TRBV20-1
d_call: -
clone_size: -

cdr3_aa: CASSRGQGINQPQHF
cdr3_nt: TGTGCCAGCAGCCGCGGACAGGGAATCAATCAGCCCCAGCATTTT
j_call: TRBJ1-5
v_call: TRBV28
d_call: TRBD1
clone_size: -

cdr3_aa: CASSQQHYEQYF
cdr3_nt: TGTGCCAGCAGCCAACAACACTACGAGCAGTACTTC
j_call: TRBJ2-7
v_call: TRBV14
d_call: -
clone_size: -

cdr3_aa: CASSLRLATMGNEQFF
cdr3_nt: TGCGCCAGCAGCTTACGACTAGCGACCATGGGTAATGAGCAGTTCTTC
j_call: TRBJ2-1
v_call: TRBV5-1
d_call: TRBD2
clone_size: -

cdr3_aa: CASARTGAEYGYTF
cdr3_nt: TGTGCCAGCGCAAGGACAGGGGCGGAATATGGCTACACCTTC
j_call: TRBJ1-2
v_call: TRBV6-5
d_call: TRBD1
clone_size: few

cdr3_aa: CAGKMGGGRTEAFF
cdr3_nt: TGTGCCGGAAAAATGGGGGGAGGGAGGACTGAAGCTTTCTTT
j_call: TRBJ1-1
v_call: TRBV5-4
d_call: -
clone_size: -

cdr3_aa: CASSPDTNGNTIYF
cdr3_nt: TGCGCCAGCAGCCCTGACACGAATGGAAACACCATATATTTT
j_call: TRBJ1-3
v_call: TRBV5-1
d_call: -
clone_size: -

cdr3_aa: CASSSHRGSTGANVLTF
cdr3_nt: TGTGCCAGCAGTTCCCACCGGGGGTCAACTGGGGCCAACGTCCTGACTTTC
j_call: TRBJ2-6
v_call: TRBV27
d_call: -
clone_size: -

cdr3_aa: CASSQETGGGGQPQHF
cdr3_nt: TGTGCCAGCTCGCAAGAAACAGGGGGCGGGGGACAGCCCCAGCATTTT
j_call: TRBJ1-5
v_call: TRBV18
d_call: TRBD1
clone_size: -

cdr3_aa: CASSLRRLGNTEAFF
cdr3_nt: TGTGCCAGCAGCTTACGTCGACTTGGGAACACTGAAGCTTTCTTT
j_call: TRBJ1-1
v_call: TRBV7-2
d_call: -
clone_size: -

cdr3_aa: CASLRTSGSAGELFF
cdr3_nt: TGTGCCAGCCTCCGGACTAGCGGGAGCGCCGGGGAGCTGTTTTTT
j_call: TRBJ2-2
v_call: TRBV7-2
d_call: TRBD2
clone_size: -

cdr3_aa: CSARGTENSPLHF
cdr3_nt: TGCAGCGCCCGAGGGACAGAGAATTCACCCCTCCACTTT
j_call: TRBJ1-6
v_call: TRBV29-1
d_call: TRBD1
clone_size: -

cdr3_aa: CAISEWDRGSYEQYF
cdr3_nt: TGTGCCATCAGTGAATGGGACAGGGGCTCCTACGAGCAGTACTTC
j_call: TRBJ2-7
v_call: TRBV10-3
d_call: TRBD1
clone_size: -

cdr3_aa: CASSFSGAPSNVYEQYF
cdr3_nt: TGTGCCAGCAGCTTTAGCGGGGCCCCATCTAATGTCTACGAGCAGTACTTC
j_call: TRBJ2-7
v_call: TRBV11-2
d_call: TRBD2
clone_size: -

cdr3_aa: CASRGNVGYGYTF
cdr3_nt: TGTGCCAGCAGGGGCAACGTTGGCTATGGCTACACCTTC
j_call: TRBJ1-2
v_call: TRBV28
d_call: -
clone_size: -

cdr3_aa: CASSAQPPLAGGRNEQFF
cdr3_nt: TGTGCCAGCAGCGCCCAGCCCCCACTAGCGGGAGGGCGTAATGAGCAGTTCTTC
j_call: TRBJ2-1
v_call: TRBV9
d_call: TRBD2
clone_size: once

cdr3_aa: CASSMSLAGSYEQYF
cdr3_nt: TGTGCCAGTAGTATGAGTCTAGCGGGATCCTACGAGCAGTACTTC
j_call: TRBJ2-7
v_call: TRBV19
d_call: TRBD2
clone_size: many

cdr3_aa: CASTLGGQGSETQYF
cdr3_nt: TGTGCCAGCACGCTCGGGGGACAGGGATCCGAGACCCAGTACTTC
j_call: TRBJ2-5
v_call: TRBV9
d_call: TRBD1
clone_size: -